The 12 T cell receptor beta chains given below trace back to one sample, sequenced in a study of cytomegalovirus exposure and HLA in healthy donors. The PCR employed 60 Vbeta primers together with 13 Jbeta primers. Produced via immunoSEQ multiplex PCR; TCRdb's table is partial and in-frame only. The sample shows 150,000 to 200,000 clones, roughly 60% of them seen only once. Sequencing was carried out using PBMCs. These receptor sequences come from a man aged 35-49 years in good health and CMV-seronegative.

This clone is a singleton in its sample. The rearrangement links TRBV2 to TRBJ2-7; D is unclear. Trimming pared 7 bases from V and 4 bases from J, leaving 8 bases between. The CDR3 loop spans 11 amino acids. In germline, CDR1 is SNHLY, CDR2 FYNNEI. The CDR3 DNA sequence: TGTGCCAGCATAGAGGCTTACGAGCAGTACTTC. Residues: CASIEAYEQYF.

V is TRBV28 and J is TRBJ2-5; no clear D. The J call may be in error: the DNA end matches TRBJ2-7 better. CDR3 size: 15 residues. Per the germline V gene, CDR1 is MDHEN and CDR2 is SYDVKM. The CDR3 DNA reads TGTGCCAGCAGTTTTTACGAGCGTAGGTCCTACGAGCAGTACTTC. It translates to CASSFYERRSYEQYF.

The rearrangement joins TRBV7-2 to TRBJ1-4, with 9 bases fitting TRBD1. Germline CDR1 and CDR2: SGHTA and FQGNSA. V lost 8 bases, J lost 8 bases, and 9 bases stayed unmatched. CDR3 length: 14 amino acids. The DNA of the CDR3 is TGTGCCAGCGGCCTAACAGGGGGCGGAGAAAAACTGTTTTTT. As protein: CASGLTGGGEKLFF.

V is TRBV5-4 and J is TRBJ2-5, with 14 bases aligning to TRBD2. Per the germline V gene, CDR1 is SGHNT and CDR2 is YYREEE (reference sequence). The CDR3 extends over 16 amino acids. V dropped 4 bases and J dropped 5; count of bases not matched to a gene: 7. CDR3 DNA: TGTGCCAGCAGCCCGGGGGGACTAGCGGGAGTGGAGACCCAGTACTTC. Its protein is CASSPGGLAGVETQYF.

The chain combines TRBV7-9 with TRBJ2-5, with 8 bases matching TRBD1. The V gene end was trimmed by 0 bases and the J gene end by 5 bases; junction bases not matched to a gene: 5. Germline CDR1 and CDR2: SEHNR and FQNEAQ (reference sequence). CDR3 length: 15 amino acids. As DNA, the CDR3 is TGTGCCAGCAGCTTAGCGGCAGGGGGCGGTGAGACCCAGTACTTC. Amino acids: CASSLAAGGGETQYF. The full variable domain, rest sourced from reference TRBV7-9 and TRBJ2-5, is DTGVSQNPRHKITKRGQNVTFRCDPISEHNRLYWYRQTLGQGPEFLTYFQNEAQLEKSRLLSDRFSAERPKGSFSTLEIQRTEQGDSAMYLCASSLAAGGGETQYFGPGTRLLVL.

The chain employs TRBV5-5 and TRBJ2-7, with 8 bases identical to TRBD1. The length of the CDR3 is 16 residues. The junction had 7 bases not matched to a gene; V was cut back by 2 bases and J by 0 bases. Germline V gene sequence: CDR1 SGHKS, CDR2 YYEKEE (reference sequence). In DNA form, the CDR3 reads TGTGCCAGCAGCTTTTCCTCCGGGACAGGCTCCTACGAGCAGTACTTC. This sequence encodes CASSFSSGTGSYEQYF.

The table lists this clone with a few counts. The chain couples TRBV5-6 to TRBJ2-5; D is possibly TRBD1 (6 bases). This CDR3 spans 13 amino acids. Trimming removed 5 bases at V and 7 bases at J, with 15 bases between. The germline gives CDR1 SGHDT, CDR2 YYEEEE. CDR3 nucleotides: TGTGCCAGCAGGACTCAGGGGCGATGGACCCAGTACTTC. Encoded protein: CASRTQGRWTQYF.

The rearrangement joins TRBV7-9 to TRBJ1-5; 7 nucleotides agree with TRBD1. The junction had 7 bases not matched to a gene; V was cut back by 7 bases and J by 4 bases. The germline V gene encodes CDR1 SEHNR and CDR2 FQNEAQ (reference sequence). The CDR3 covers 14 residues. CDR3 sequence (DNA): TGTGCCAGCACCCGGACAGGTAAAAATCAGCCCCAGCATTTT. Translated: CASTRTGKNQPQHF.

The chain joins TRBV6-5 to TRBJ2-7; 10 positions match TRBD1. V dropped 2 bases and J dropped 5; count of bases not matched to a gene: 6. The germline V gene has CDR1 MNHEY and CDR2 SVGAGI. This CDR3 is 15 amino acids long. The CDR3 spells CASSYVTGGINEQYF. The CDR3 bases are TGTGCCAGCAGTTACGTGACAGGGGGCATCAACGAGCAGTACTTC.

In this sample, this clone turned up a few times. The chain links TRBV2 to TRBJ2-7; a weak D match, TRBD2 (6 bases). The CDR3 spans 13 residues. V lost 5 bases, J lost 3 bases, and 11 bases lay in between. CDR1 SNHLY and CDR2 FYNNEI come from the germline V gene. The CDR3 sequence is CASSWDLNYEQYF. Here the CDR3 DNA reads TGTGCCAGCAGTTGGGACTTAAACTACGAGCAGTACTTC.

This clone was recorded a few times. In DNA form, the CDR3 reads TGTGCCAGTAGATTAGGACAGGGGAACAATGAGCAGTTCTTC. This sequence encodes CASRLGQGNNEQFF. V is TRBV19 and J is TRBJ2-1, with 9 bases fitting TRBD1. The CDR3 has 14 amino acids. The V gene end was trimmed by 6 bases and the J gene end by 5 bases; junction bases not matched to a gene: 5. Germline V gene lookup returns CDR1 LNHDA and CDR2 SQIVND (reference sequence).

The CDR3 DNA is TGTGCTAGTGCCCTCTCGGGAGCCAAAAACATTCAGTACTTC. This encodes CASALSGAKNIQYF. The gene calls are TRBV12-5 and TRBJ2-4; D call uncertain. With 7 bases removed from V and 0 bases from J, the gap between germline ends came to 10 bases. The germline V gene has CDR1 LGHNT and CDR2 FRNRAP. This CDR3 comprises 14 residues.